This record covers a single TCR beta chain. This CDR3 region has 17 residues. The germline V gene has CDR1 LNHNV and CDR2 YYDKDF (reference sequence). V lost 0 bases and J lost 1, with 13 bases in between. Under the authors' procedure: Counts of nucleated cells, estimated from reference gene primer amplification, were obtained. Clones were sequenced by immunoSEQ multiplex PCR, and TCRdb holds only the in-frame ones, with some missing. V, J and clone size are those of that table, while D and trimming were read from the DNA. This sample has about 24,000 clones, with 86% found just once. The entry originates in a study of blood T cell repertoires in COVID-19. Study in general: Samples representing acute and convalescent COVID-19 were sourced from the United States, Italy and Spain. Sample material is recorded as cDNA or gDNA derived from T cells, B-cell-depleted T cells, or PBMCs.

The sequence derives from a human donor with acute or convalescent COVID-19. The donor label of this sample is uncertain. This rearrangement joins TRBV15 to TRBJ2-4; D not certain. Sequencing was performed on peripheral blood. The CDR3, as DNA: TGTGCCACCAGCAGAGACTTGAGTGGGCTGGCCAAAAACATTCAGTACTTC. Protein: CATSRDLSGLAKNIQYF.